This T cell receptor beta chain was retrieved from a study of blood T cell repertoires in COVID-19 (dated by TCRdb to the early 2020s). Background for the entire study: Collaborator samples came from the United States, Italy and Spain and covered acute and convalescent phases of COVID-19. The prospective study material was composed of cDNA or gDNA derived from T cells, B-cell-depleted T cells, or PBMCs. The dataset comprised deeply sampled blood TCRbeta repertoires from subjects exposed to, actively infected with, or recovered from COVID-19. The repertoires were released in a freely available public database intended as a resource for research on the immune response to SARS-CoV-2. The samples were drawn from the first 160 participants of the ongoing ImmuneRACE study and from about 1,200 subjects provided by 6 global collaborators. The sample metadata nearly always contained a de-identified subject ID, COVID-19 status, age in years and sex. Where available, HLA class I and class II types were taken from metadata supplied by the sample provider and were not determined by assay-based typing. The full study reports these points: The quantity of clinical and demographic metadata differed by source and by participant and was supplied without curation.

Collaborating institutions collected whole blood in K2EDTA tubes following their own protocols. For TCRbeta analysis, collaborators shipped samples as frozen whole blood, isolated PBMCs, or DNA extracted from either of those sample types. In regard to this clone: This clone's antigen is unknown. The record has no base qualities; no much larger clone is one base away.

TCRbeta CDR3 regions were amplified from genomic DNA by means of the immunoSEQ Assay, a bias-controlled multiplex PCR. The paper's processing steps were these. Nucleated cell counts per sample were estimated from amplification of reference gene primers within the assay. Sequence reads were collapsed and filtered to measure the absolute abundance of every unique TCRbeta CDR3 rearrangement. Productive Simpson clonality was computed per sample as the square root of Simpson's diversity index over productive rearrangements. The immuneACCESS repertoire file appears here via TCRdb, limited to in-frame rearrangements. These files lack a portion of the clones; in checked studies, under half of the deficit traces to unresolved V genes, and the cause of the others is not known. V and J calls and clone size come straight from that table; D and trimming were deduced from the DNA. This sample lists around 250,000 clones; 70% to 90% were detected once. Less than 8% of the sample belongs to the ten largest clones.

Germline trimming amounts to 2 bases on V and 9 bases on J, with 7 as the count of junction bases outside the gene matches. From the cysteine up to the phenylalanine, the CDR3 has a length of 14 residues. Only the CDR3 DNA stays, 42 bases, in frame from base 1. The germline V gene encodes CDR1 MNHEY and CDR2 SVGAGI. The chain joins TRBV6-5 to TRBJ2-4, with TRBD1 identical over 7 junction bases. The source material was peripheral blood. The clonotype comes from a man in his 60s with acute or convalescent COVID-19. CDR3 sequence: CASSYDRVSPIQYF. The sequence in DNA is TGTGCCAGCAGTTACGACAGGGTTAGTCCCATTCAGTACTTC.